One sample yielded the 18 T cell receptor beta chains listed below, sequenced in a study of metastatic and nonmetastatic thyroid tumors. Among the patients, none had received any treatment before thyroid surgery. MiXCR was used by TCRdb to re-call the PCR reads. The sample has 13,000 or so clones, around a quarter seen once. What was sequenced was tumor tissue. All receptors come from a female donor with papillary thyroid cancer or a benign thyroid nodule (not recorded which). Some clones in this sample may be carry-over from other donors' samples.

By frequency in the sample, this clone is medium-sized (0.01 to 0.1%). V is TRBV28 and J is TRBJ2-6; D unresolved. Trimming shortened V by 4 bases and J by 2 bases, and 0 bases separated the two germline ends. This CDR3 is built from 12 residues. Germline V lookup: CDR1 MDHEN, CDR2 SYDVKM. The CDR3 reads CASSSGANVLTF. The CDR3 DNA follows: TGTGCCAGCAGTTCTGGGGCCAACGTCCTGACTTTC.

As for this clone: This may be a read error, as it is one base from a much larger clone. V and J are TRBV5-4 and TRBJ2-7, with unresolved D. V was pared by 0 bases and J by 8 bases, with 12 bases between. Germline V gene sequence: CDR1 SGHNT, CDR2 YYREEE (reference sequence). This CDR3 spans 13 amino acids. The CDR3 loop reads CASSLETNHKQYF. The CDR3 nucleotides read TGTGCCAGCAGCTTGGAAACGAATCACAAGCAGTACTTC.

This clone was observed a few times. V usage is TRBV19 and J usage is TRBJ2-3; tentative D call: TRBD1 (5 bases). CDR3 length equals 15 residues. CDR1 is LNHDA and CDR2 is SQIVND in the germline V gene (reference sequence). V shed 7 bases and J shed 0 bases, with 14 bases lying between them. The CDR3 sequence is CASNPTATSTDTQYF. As DNA, the CDR3 is TGTGCCAGTAATCCGACAGCAACTAGCACAGATACGCAGTATTTT.

This clone was seen at least ten times. Just one base apart from a much larger clone, this may be a read error. This chain connects TRBV28 to TRBJ1-1, with TRBD1 matching over 7 bases. Germline CDR1 is MDHEN and CDR2 is SYDVKM. CDR3 length: 13 amino acids. The CDR3 nucleotides are TGTGCCAGCAGTTCCCCCTACAGGGGTGAAGCTTCCTTT. It is translated as CASSSPYRGEASF.

Sample share makes this clone medium-sized. The chain uses TRBV19 and TRBJ1-6; TRBD1 agrees at 8 bases. This CDR3 has 14 amino acids. The germline V gene encodes CDR1 LNHDA and CDR2 SQIVND (reference sequence). Trimming removed 6 bases from V and 5 bases from J; junction bases left unmatched: 3. This chain's CDR3 is CASSQGQDNSPLHF. As DNA, the CDR3 is TGTGCCAGTAGCCAGGGACAGGATAATTCACCCCTCCACTTT. The full variable domain, its missing parts supplied by reference TRBV19 and TRBJ1-6, is DGGITQSPKYLFRKEGQNVTLSCEQNLNHDAMYWYRQDPGQGLRLIYYSQIVNDFQKGDIAEGYSVSREKKESFPLTVTSAQKNPTAFYLCASSQGQDNSPLHFGNGTRLTVT.

This chain uses TRBV12-3 or TRBV12-4 with TRBJ1-4; D is possibly TRBD1 (5 bases). Trimming removed 7 bases at V and 10 bases at J, with 16 bases between. The CDR3 contains 13 residues. For the CDR3, the DNA is TGTGCCAGCACCCCCAAGGGACGGGTAAAACTGTTTTTT. This gives the protein CASTPKGRVKLFF.

Within the sample, this clone is medium-sized. The CDR3 nucleotides are TGTGCCAGCAGTTACCCCCCCTGGCCACAAGCTTTCTTT. Translation: CASSYPPWPQAFF. This chain uses TRBV6-5 with TRBJ1-1; D unresolved. This CDR3 spans 13 amino acids. The V end lost 2 bases, the J end lost 9 bases, and 13 bases lay between the germline ends. Germline V CDR1 and CDR2: MNHEY, SVGAGI.

By sample fraction, this clone is medium-sized. This chain uses TRBV30 with TRBJ2-7; 10 positions agree with TRBD2. The junction had 8 bases not matched to a gene; V was cut back by 3 bases and J by 6 bases. The CDR3 spans 14 residues. From germline, CDR1 is GTSNPN and CDR2 SVGIG (reference sequence). This chain's CDR3 is CAWRFSGRLSEQYF. CDR3 DNA: TGTGCCTGGAGATTTAGCGGGAGGCTGTCCGAGCAGTACTTC.

This clone has only a few counts. The chain employs TRBV11-2 and TRBJ2-5; 7 positions match TRBD2. Germline CDR1 SGHAT, CDR2 FQNNGV. V was clipped by 5 bases and J by 5 bases; unmatched bases: 14. CDR3 size: 16 residues. The DNA of the CDR3 is TGTGCCAGCAGCCCGCGTCGTGGTTTGGGGGGGGAGACCCAGTACTTC. Protein product: CASSPRRGLGGETQYF. The full variable domain, in which reference TRBV11-2 and TRBJ2-5 provide the parts outside the CDR3, is EAGVAQSPRYKIIEKRQSVAFWCNPISGHATLYWYQQILGQGPKLLIQFQNNGVVDDSQLPKDRFSAERLKGVDSTLKIQPAKLEDSAVYLCASSPRRGLGGETQYFGPGTRLLVL.

The CDR3: CASSQLAGEDEQYF. The CDR3 DNA is TGTGCCAGCAGCCAGCTAGCGGGGGAAGACGAGCAGTACTTC. The chain combines TRBV11-2 with TRBJ2-7; 10 bases fit TRBD2. CDR3 length equals 14 residues. The J segment lost 5 bases and the V segment lost 5 bases, leaving 6 bases of the junction unmatched. The germline V gene encodes CDR1 SGHAT and CDR2 FQNNGV. Complete variable domain (other parts from reference TRBV11-2 and TRBJ2-7): EAGVAQSPRYKIIEKRQSVAFWCNPISGHATLYWYQQILGQGPKLLIQFQNNGVVDDSQLPKDRFSAERLKGVDSTLKIQPAKLEDSAVYLCASSQLAGEDEQYFGPGTRLTVT.

This clone came up many times. Possible read error: a much larger clone is one base away. The gene calls are TRBV7-8 and TRBJ2-7; D may be TRBD2 (6 bases). The CDR3 is made up of 13 amino acids. The germline CDR1 and CDR2 sequences are SGHVS and FQNEAQ. CDR3 nucleotide sequence: TGTACCAGCAGCTTAGGGGACTTTAGAGAGCAGTACTTC. Protein product: CTSSLGDFREQYF.

As to this clone: A much larger clonotype is one base distant, so this may be a read error. The chain links TRBV2 to TRBJ1-1; D unresolved. V shed 10 bases and J shed 1 base, with 16 bases lying between them. CDR3 size: 14 residues. Germline CDR1 SNHLY, CDR2 FYNNEI. The CDR3 spells CATRLDLPNTEAFF. CDR3 DNA sequence: TGTGCCACCCGGCTGGATTTGCCGAACACTGAAGCTTTCTTT.

In its sample, this clone was seen many times. With a much larger clone just one base away, this may be a read error. Other DNA sequences in this sample translate to the same CDR3. The chain has TRBV27 and TRBJ1-4, with D unclear. The CDR3 has 14 amino acids. In germline, CDR1 is MNHEY, CDR2 SMNVEV (reference sequence). CDR3 residues: CASSPRADNEKLFF. The CDR3, as DNA: TGTGCCAGCAGTCCTCGGGCCGATAATGAAAAACTGTTCTTT.

As for this clone: Without the conserved terminal phenylalanine or tryptophan, this CDR3 likely stems from a read error. The chain uses TRBV6-9 and TRBJ2-7; 9 nucleotides line up with TRBD2. The germline gives CDR1 MNHGY, CDR2 SVAAGI. The CDR3 contains 16 residues. J lost 0 bases, V lost 4 bases, and 7 bases had no gene match. The CDR3 is CASSFFRGRASYEQYN. The CDR3 coding sequence is TGTGCCAGCAGTTTTTTTCGCGGGAGGGCCTCCTACGAGCAGTACAAC.

This clone showed up many times. The chain employs TRBV12-3 or TRBV12-4 and TRBJ1-1, with 7 bases identical to TRBD1. The CDR3 totals 17 residues. V was pared by 2 bases and J by 3 bases, with 12 bases of the junction left unmatched. CDR3 in amino acids: CASSLSPRTGSDTEAFF. The CDR3 bases are TGTGCCAGCAGTTTATCCCCAAGGACAGGATCGGACACTGAAGCTTTCTTT.

The chain joins TRBV6-2 or TRBV6-3 to TRBJ2-1; D unclear. CDR1 MNHEY and CDR2 SVGEGT come from the germline V gene. The CDR3 covers 11 residues. Trimming removed 0 bases at V and 9 bases at J, with 3 bases between. This chain's CDR3 is CASSYSIEQFF. DNA of the CDR3: TGTGCCAGCAGTTACTCGATTGAGCAGTTCTTC.

This clone is labeled as medium-sized. The CDR3 protein is CASRGGGGEKLFF. The DNA of the CDR3 is TGTGCCAGCAGAGGAGGGGGCGGTGAAAAACTGTTTTTT. The genes are TRBV6-1 and TRBJ1-4, with 7 bases that match TRBD1. The CDR3 runs 13 residues. Germline V gene sequence: CDR1 MNHNS, CDR2 SASEGT. V lost 6 bases, J lost 7 bases, and 5 bases stayed unmatched.

J is TRBJ2-1 and V is TRBV9; 12 nucleotides agree with TRBD2. With 0 bases clipped from V and 14 bases from J, the junction kept 3 bases outside the gene matches. CDR3 length: 13 amino acids. Germline V gives CDR1 SGDLS, CDR2 YYNGEE. The CDR3 region is CASSVGLAGEEFF. The CDR3 DNA follows: TGTGCCAGCAGCGTAGGACTAGCGGGAGAGGAGTTCTTC.